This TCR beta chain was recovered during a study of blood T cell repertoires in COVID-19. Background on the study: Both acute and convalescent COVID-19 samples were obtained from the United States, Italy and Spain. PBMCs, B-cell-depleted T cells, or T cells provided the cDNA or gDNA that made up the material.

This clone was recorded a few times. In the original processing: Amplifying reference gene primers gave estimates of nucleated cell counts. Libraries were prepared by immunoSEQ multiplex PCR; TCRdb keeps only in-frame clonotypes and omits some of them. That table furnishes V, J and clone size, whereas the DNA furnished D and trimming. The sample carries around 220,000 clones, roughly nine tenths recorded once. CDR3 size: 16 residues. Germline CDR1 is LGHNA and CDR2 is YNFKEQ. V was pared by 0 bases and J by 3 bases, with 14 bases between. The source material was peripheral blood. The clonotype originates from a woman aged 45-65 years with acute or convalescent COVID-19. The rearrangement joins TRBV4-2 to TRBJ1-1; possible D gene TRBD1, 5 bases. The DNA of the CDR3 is TGTGCCAGCAGCCAAGAATACGGACAAGTATACACTGAAGCTTTCTTT. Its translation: CASSQEYGQVYTEAFF.